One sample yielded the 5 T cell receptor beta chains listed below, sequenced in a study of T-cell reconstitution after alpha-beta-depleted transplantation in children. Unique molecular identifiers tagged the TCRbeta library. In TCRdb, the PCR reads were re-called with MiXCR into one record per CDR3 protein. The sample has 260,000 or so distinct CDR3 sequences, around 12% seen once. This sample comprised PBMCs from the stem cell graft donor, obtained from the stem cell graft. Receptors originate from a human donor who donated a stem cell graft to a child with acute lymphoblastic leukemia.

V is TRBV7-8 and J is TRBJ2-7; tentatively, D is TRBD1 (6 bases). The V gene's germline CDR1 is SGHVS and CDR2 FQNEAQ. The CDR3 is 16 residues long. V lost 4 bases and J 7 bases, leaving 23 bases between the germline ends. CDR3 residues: CASSWPGTSFTGEQYF. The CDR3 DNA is TGTGCCAGCAGCTGGCCGGGGACAAGCTTTACGGGGGAGCAGTACTTC.

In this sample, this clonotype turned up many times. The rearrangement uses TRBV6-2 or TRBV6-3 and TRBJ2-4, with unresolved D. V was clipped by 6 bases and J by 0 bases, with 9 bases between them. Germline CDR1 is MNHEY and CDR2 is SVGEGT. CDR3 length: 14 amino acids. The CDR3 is CASSVLLAKNIQYF. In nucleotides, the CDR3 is TGTGCCAGCAGCGTATTACTAGCCAAAAACATTCAGTACTTC.

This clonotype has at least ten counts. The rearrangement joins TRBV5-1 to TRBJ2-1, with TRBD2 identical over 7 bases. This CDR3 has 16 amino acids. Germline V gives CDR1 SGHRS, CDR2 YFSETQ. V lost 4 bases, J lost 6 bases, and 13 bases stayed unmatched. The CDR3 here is CASSHGTTSSFNEQFF. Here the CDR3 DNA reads TGCGCCAGCAGCCACGGGACTACCTCTTCATTCAATGAGCAGTTCTTC. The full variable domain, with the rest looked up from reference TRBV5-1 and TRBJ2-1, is KAGVTQTPRYLIKTRGQQVTLSCSPISGHRSVSWYQQTPGQGLQFLFEYFSETQRNKGNFPGRFSGRQFSNSRSEMNVSTLELGDSALYLCASSHGTTSSFNEQFFGPGTRLTVL.

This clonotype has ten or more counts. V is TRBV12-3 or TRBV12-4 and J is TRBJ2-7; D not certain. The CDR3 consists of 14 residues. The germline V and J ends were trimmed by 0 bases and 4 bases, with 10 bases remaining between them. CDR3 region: CASSLAAARYEQYF. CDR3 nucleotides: TGTGCCAGCAGTTTAGCTGCCGCCAGGTACGAGCAGTACTTC.

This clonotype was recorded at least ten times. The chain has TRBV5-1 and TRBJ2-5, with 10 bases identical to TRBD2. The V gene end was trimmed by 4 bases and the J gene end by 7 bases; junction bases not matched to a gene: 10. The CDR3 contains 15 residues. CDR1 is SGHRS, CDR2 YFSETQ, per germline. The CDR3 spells CASSPAGGPVRTQYF. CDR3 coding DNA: TGCGCCAGCAGCCCAGCGGGAGGGCCAGTGAGGACCCAGTACTTC.